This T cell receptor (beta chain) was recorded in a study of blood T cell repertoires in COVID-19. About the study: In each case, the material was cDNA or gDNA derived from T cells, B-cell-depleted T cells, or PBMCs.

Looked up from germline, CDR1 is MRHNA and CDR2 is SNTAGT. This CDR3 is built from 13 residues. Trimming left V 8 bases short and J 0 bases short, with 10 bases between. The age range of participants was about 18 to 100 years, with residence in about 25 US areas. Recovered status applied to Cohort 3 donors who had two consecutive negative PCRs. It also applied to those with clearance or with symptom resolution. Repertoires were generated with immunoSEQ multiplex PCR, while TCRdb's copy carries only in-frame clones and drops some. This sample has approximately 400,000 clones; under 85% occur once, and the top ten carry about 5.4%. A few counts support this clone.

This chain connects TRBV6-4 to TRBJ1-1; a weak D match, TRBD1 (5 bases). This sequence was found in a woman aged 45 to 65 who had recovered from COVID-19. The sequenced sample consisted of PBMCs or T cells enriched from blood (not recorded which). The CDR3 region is CASSSGLNTEAFF. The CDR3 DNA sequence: TGTGCCAGCTCCTCAGGGCTGAACACTGAAGCTTTCTTT.